This T cell receptor beta chain is from a study of cytomegalovirus exposure and HLA in healthy donors. Germline V lookup: CDR1 SGHAT, CDR2 FQNNGV. This CDR3 has 14 amino acids. A multiplex PCR was run with 60 Vbeta primers and 13 Jbeta primers. TCRdb's table, derived via immunoSEQ multiplex PCR, lists solely in-frame clones and lacks some. The table includes hundreds of thousands of clones, 75% to 90% detected once. The sequence was collected from a boy younger than 10 in good health and CMV-seronegative. The rearrangement joins TRBV11-2 to TRBJ2-5; TRBD1 might be the D (6 bases). The DNA end favors TRBJ2-7, so the J call may be wrong. The sequenced sample consisted of PBMCs. The CDR3 is CASSPGDLGSEQYF. CDR3 coding DNA: TGTGCCAGCAGTCCAGGGGACCTAGGAAGCGAGCAGTACTTC.